The clone carrying this T cell receptor beta chain was seen at least ten times. The data belong to a study of T cells in Graves' hyperthyroidism and ophthalmopathy. Diagnostic decisions used clinical symptoms, serum thyroxine and TRAb, thyroid ultrasound and orbital computed tomography. From RNA transcripts, TCR beta CDR3 regions were amplified. An initial round of RT-PCR targeting the TCR CDR3 relied on the HTBI primer set. TCRdb reprocessed the multiplex PCR reads via MiXCR and lists one record per CDR3 protein. The sample has about 59,000 distinct CDR3 sequences, under 70% seen once. Germline values: CDR1 SGHTA, CDR2 FQGNSA. Trimming took off 4 bases at V and 4 bases at J, with 13 bases between the two ends. The CDR3 has 14 amino acids.

The chain recombines TRBV7-2 with TRBJ1-2, with D maybe TRBD1 (6 bases). The origin of this receptor is a woman aged 55-75 years with Graves' ophthalmopathy. The sample consisted of blood. The DNA of the CDR3 is TGTGCCAGCAGCTCTACAGGGAACCTCTATGGCTACACCTTC. Its translation: CASSSTGNLYGYTF.